Each of the 29 T cell receptor beta chains below was sequenced from the same sample in a study of technical replicates of blood from several donors. This table comes from immunoSEQ multiplex PCR, and its TCRdb copy is limited to in-frame clones, with some not included. This sample carries approximately 70,000 clones, approximately 90% of them seen once, and the ten largest clones take 4.7%. The specimen sequenced was PBMCs. These receptors were obtained from a human donor in good health. Some clones in this sample may be carry-over from other donors' samples.

The V gene is TRBV10-3, the J gene TRBJ2-7; 11 nucleotides line up with TRBD1. Germline V gene data show CDR1 as ENHRY and CDR2 as SYGVKD. This CDR3 contains 13 residues. Germline trimming cut 6 bases from V and 4 bases from J; bases unmatched to any gene: 2. The CDR3 loop is CAIRGTGGYEQYF. CDR3 sequence (DNA): TGTGCCATCAGGGGGACAGGGGGGTACGAGCAGTACTTC.

This chain links TRBV7-9 with TRBJ1-1, with TRBD1 as a possible D gene (5 bases). V was shortened by 1 base and J by 2 bases, with 11 bases between the two germline ends. Germline V gives CDR1 SEHNR, CDR2 FQNEAQ (reference sequence). There are 15 residues in the CDR3. The CDR3 reads CASSLGMGPNTEAFF. In DNA, the CDR3 is TGTGCCAGCAGCTTAGGTATGGGGCCAAACACTGAAGCTTTCTTT.

This clone appeared a few times. The chain combines TRBV6-1 with TRBJ1-6; D is unresolved. The CDR3 consists of 12 residues. The germline gives CDR1 MNHNS, CDR2 SASEGT. V dropped 2 bases and J dropped 8 bases, with 4 bases sitting between them. The CDR3 coding sequence is TGTGCCAGCAGTGAACCGTATTCACCCCTCCACTTT. Encoded protein: CASSEPYSPLHF.

The chain has TRBV29-1 and TRBJ1-2, with 11 bases lining up with TRBD1. Per germline, CDR1 SQVTM and CDR2 ANQGSEA. The CDR3 totals 14 residues. Unmatched junction bases numbered 5, after V lost 6 bases and J lost 2 bases. The CDR3 protein is CSVAGQGANYGYTF. CDR3 DNA sequence: TGCAGCGTAGCTGGACAGGGGGCGAACTATGGCTACACCTTC.

V and J are TRBV4-2 and TRBJ1-4, with D maybe TRBD1 (6 bases). Trimming took off 0 bases at V and 5 bases at J, with 16 bases between the two ends. The CDR3 loop spans 17 amino acids. Germline loops: CDR1 LGHNA, CDR2 YNFKEQ. The CDR3 coding sequence is TGTGCCAGCAGCCAAGACCGATCACAGGGATTAAATGAAAAACTGTTTTTT. Its translation is CASSQDRSQGLNEKLFF.

This chain connects TRBV15 to TRBJ2-5; D possibly corresponds to TRBD2 (7 bases). Germline lookup yields CDR1 LNHNV and CDR2 YYDKDF (reference sequence). This CDR3 comprises 12 residues. The chain's CDR3 is CARETGLETQYF. The CDR3 nucleotides read TGTGCGCGGGAGACAGGATTGGAGACCCAGTACTTC. The whole variable domain, remainder taken from reference TRBV15 and TRBJ2-5, is DAMVIQNPRYQVTQFGKPVTLSCSQTLNHNVMYWYQQKSSQAPKLLFHYYDKDFNNEADTPDNFQSRRPNTSFCFLDIRSPGLGDTAMYLCARETGLETQYFGPGTRLLVL.

The chain uses TRBV5-4 and TRBJ2-3; 9 nucleotides match TRBD2. Trimming removed 0 bases from V and 7 bases from J; junction bases left unmatched: 6. Per germline, CDR1 SGHNT and CDR2 YYREEE (reference sequence). The CDR3 contains 15 residues. This CDR3 reads CASSLDAGGVNTQYF. The CDR3 coding sequence is TGTGCCAGCAGCTTGGATGCGGGGGGGGTTAATACGCAGTATTTT.

This rearrangement joins TRBV5-1 to TRBJ1-6, with D possibly being TRBD1 (5 bases). CDR3 length equals 14 residues. Trimming cost V 5 bases and J 5 bases, with 11 bases left between them. The germline CDR1 and CDR2 sequences are SGHRS and YFSETQ. The CDR3 nucleotides are TGCGCCAGCAGGGCAGGGCAGAATAATTCACCCCTCCACTTT. Protein product: CASRAGQNNSPLHF.

The chain couples TRBV7-2 to TRBJ2-2, with D perhaps matching TRBD2 (5 bases). Trimming left V 3 bases short and J 6 bases short, with 8 bases between. The CDR3 sequence is 13 residues long. Germline loops: CDR1 SGHTA, CDR2 FQGNSA. The CDR3 nucleotides read TGTGCCAGCAGCTTCGGGGTCTCCGGGGAGCTGTTTTTT. Translation: CASSFGVSGELFF.

The chain couples TRBV7-3 to TRBJ2-2; D perhaps matches TRBD2 (5 bases). Trimming removed 1 base from V and 6 bases from J, with 6 bases in between. This CDR3 is built from 13 residues. Germline V gene sequence: CDR1 SGHTA, CDR2 FQGTGA. The CDR3 sequence is CASSLIGAGELFF. In DNA form, the CDR3 reads TGTGCCAGCAGCTTAATCGGGGCCGGGGAGCTGTTTTTT.

The V and J genes are TRBV29-1 and TRBJ1-1, with TRBD1 matching 7 bases. The CDR3 consists of 18 residues. V lost 0 bases, J lost 5 bases, and 18 bases stayed unmatched. The V gene's germline CDR1 is SQVTM and CDR2 ANQGSEA. CDR3 loop: CSVEDKLAGPYRGTEAFF. For the CDR3, the DNA is TGCAGCGTTGAAGATAAGTTAGCGGGGCCCTACAGGGGAACTGAAGCTTTCTTT.

The chain recombines TRBV9 with TRBJ1-2, with 7 bases that match TRBD1. Trimming at V came to 3 bases and at J to 2 bases, leaving 10 bases not matched to a gene. The germline V gene encodes CDR1 SGDLS and CDR2 YYNGEE. The CDR3 runs to 16 residues. The DNA for the CDR3 is TGTGCCAGCAGCGCCGCCCCGGACAGGTTGAACTATGGCTACACCTTC. It encodes CASSAAPDRLNYGYTF. Full variable domain (outside the CDR3, taken from reference TRBV9 and TRBJ1-2): DSGVTQTPKHLITATGQRVTLRCSPRSGDLSVYWYQQSLDQGLQFLIQYYNGEERAKGNILERFSAQQFPDLHSELNLSSLELGDSALYFCASSAAPDRLNYGYTFGSGTRLTVV.

The chain couples TRBV4-3 to TRBJ2-7, with 8 bases identical to TRBD1. Germline loops: CDR1 LGHNA, CDR2 YSLEER. The CDR3 consists of 16 residues. J was trimmed by 2 bases and V by 2 bases; bases with no gene match: 8. The CDR3 DNA sequence: TGCGCCAGCAGCCAATCCTACCAGGGGGCAGCCTACGAGCAGTACTTC. This translates into CASSQSYQGAAYEQYF.

The chain links TRBV6-1 to TRBJ2-6; a possible D gene is TRBD1 (6 bases). Germline loops: CDR1 MNHNS, CDR2 SASEGT. This CDR3 has 15 amino acids. The V gene lost 8 bases and the J gene lost 4 bases, with 15 bases spanning the gap. This chain's CDR3 is CASQPQGTGANVLTF. CDR3 DNA sequence: TGTGCCAGCCAGCCACAGGGAACAGGGGCCAACGTCCTGACTTTC.

This clone has only one observation. The gene calls are TRBV5-6 and TRBJ2-1; D ambiguous. Germline CDR1 is SGHDT and CDR2 is YYEEEE. The V and J ends lost 1 base and 7 bases respectively, with 9 bases between them. The CDR3 spans 13 residues. The CDR3 bases are TGTGCCAGCAGCTTGTTATCCAGGAATGAGCAGTTCTTC. It codes for CASSLLSRNEQFF.

The chain has TRBV5-5 and TRBJ2-5; TRBD1 matches at 10 bases. V was clipped by 4 bases and J by 5 bases; unmatched bases: 11. The CDR3 runs 16 residues. Looked up from germline, CDR1 is SGHKS and CDR2 is YYEKEE (reference sequence). CDR3 amino acids: CASSGLRDRGRETQYF. CDR3 DNA: TGTGCCAGCAGCGGATTAAGAGACAGGGGGCGGGAGACCCAGTACTTC. Together with reference TRBV5-5 and TRBJ2-5, the CDR3 gives the full variable domain: DAGVTQSPTHLIKTRGQQVTLRCSPISGHKSVSWYQQVLGQGPQFIFQYYEKEERGRGNFPDRFSARQFPNYSSELNVNALLLGDSALYLCASSGLRDRGRETQYFGPGTRLLVL.

The CDR3 sequence: CASSYWQGNEQYF. CDR3 sequence (DNA): TGTGCCAGCAGTTACTGGCAGGGGAACGAGCAGTACTTC. The chain combines TRBV6-5 with TRBJ2-7, with a tentative D call TRBD1 (6 bases). This CDR3 contains 13 residues. V lost 1 base to trimming and J lost 5 bases, with 9 bases between them. The germline V gene has CDR1 MNHEY and CDR2 SVGAGI.

The V and J genes are TRBV6-5 and TRBJ1-6; unclear D gene. V lost 8 bases and J lost 7, with 12 bases in between. The CDR3 contains 13 residues. Germline assignment: CDR1 MNHEY and CDR2 SVGAGI. The CDR3 DNA sequence: TGTGCCAGCTCGAAGGGCGGGAATTCACCCCTCCACTTT. Its protein product is CASSKGGNSPLHF.

The rearrangement joins TRBV5-1 to TRBJ2-3, with D maybe TRBD2 (7 bases). Germline loops: CDR1 SGHRS, CDR2 YFSETQ. V gave up 4 bases and J gave up 4 bases, with 13 bases separating them. This CDR3 is built from 14 residues. CDR3 sequence reads: CASSLGGPSDTQYF. Here the CDR3 DNA reads TGCGCCAGCAGCCTGGGGGGGCCCTCAGATACGCAGTATTTT.

This clone appeared a few times. The chain couples TRBV6-1 to TRBJ2-2; possible D gene TRBD1, 6 bases. The CDR3 runs to 11 residues. CDR1 MNHNS and CDR2 SASEGT come from the germline V gene. The V gene lost 8 bases and the J gene lost 9 bases, with 10 bases spanning the gap. CDR3 nucleotides: TGTGCCAGCGAGGACAGTAGGGAGCTGTTTTTT. Translated, it gives CASEDSRELFF.

The J gene is TRBJ1-2, the V gene TRBV16, with D uncertain. Trimming took off 3 bases at V and 4 bases at J, with 3 bases between the two ends. CDR1 KGHSY and CDR2 FQNENV come from the germline V gene. This CDR3 has 11 residues. CDR3 bases: TGTGCCAGCAGCCACTCCTATGGCTACACCTTC. Protein: CASSHSYGYTF.

CDR3: CASSVGQFYEQYF. The CDR3 DNA reads as TGTGCCAGCAGCGTGGGACAGTTCTACGAGCAGTACTTC. J is TRBJ2-7 and V is TRBV9; the match to TRBD1 covers 7 bases. Losses at the gene ends were 2 bases for V and 3 bases for J; bases not matched to a gene: 2. Germline V lookup: CDR1 SGDLS, CDR2 YYNGEE. CDR3 length: 13 residues.

The genes are TRBV4-2 and TRBJ2-1; 7 positions agree with TRBD2. Per germline, CDR1 LGHNA and CDR2 YNFKEQ. The CDR3 has 17 residues. Unmatched junction bases numbered 12, after V lost 1 base and J lost 6 bases. In DNA, the CDR3 is TGTGCCAGCAGCCAAGCTTTCGGGGGAGGGCGGGGCAATGAGCAGTTCTTC. This gives the protein CASSQAFGGGRGNEQFF.

The CDR3: CASSRRGGGYGYTF. DNA for the CDR3: TGTGCCAGCAGCCGCAGGGGTGGTGGCTATGGCTACACCTTC. The chain employs TRBV5-6 and TRBJ1-2; tentatively, D is TRBD1 (6 bases). The V gene's germline CDR1 is SGHDT and CDR2 YYEEEE. The CDR3 contains 14 residues. The V and J ends lost 4 bases and 4 bases respectively, with 14 bases between them.

The rearrangement links TRBV9 to TRBJ2-2; 9 nucleotides line up with TRBD1. J lost 1 base, V lost 3 bases, and 1 base had no gene match. From germline, CDR1 is SGDLS and CDR2 YYNGEE. The CDR3 is 15 residues long. The CDR3 region is CASSAGQGNTGELFF. In DNA, the CDR3 is TGTGCCAGCAGCGCGGGACAGGGGAACACCGGGGAGCTGTTTTTT.

This chain connects TRBV5-4 to TRBJ2-5; TRBD2 is a possible D gene (6 bases). The CDR3 is 14 amino acids. CDR1 is SGHNT and CDR2 is YYREEE in the germline V gene (reference sequence). The V end was cut by 4 bases, the J end by 2 bases, with 12 bases between. The CDR3 sequence: CASSAGLAQETQYF. CDR3 sequence (DNA): TGTGCCAGCAGCGCGGGCCTAGCGCAAGAGACCCAGTACTTC.

This clone was found once. V is TRBV7-2 and J is TRBJ2-5, with D possibly being TRBD2 (7 bases). Germline V gene lookup returns CDR1 SGHTA and CDR2 FQGNSA. The CDR3 is 17 amino acids. Trimming left V 4 bases short and J 5 bases short, with 23 bases between. CDR3 coding DNA: TGTGCCAGCAGCTCCTATCGAGGGGGGGACCATCGGGAGACCCAGTACTTC. This sequence encodes CASSSYRGGDHRETQYF.

This rearrangement joins TRBV4-3 to TRBJ1-1; tentatively, D is TRBD1 (6 bases). The CDR3 contains 18 residues. The ends were cut back, 0 bases at V and 0 bases at J, with 17 bases in the middle. Germline V gene data show CDR1 as LGHNA and CDR2 as YSLEER. The DNA for the CDR3 is TGCGCCAGCAGCCAAGAGAGGGGAGGGGGAAATTTGAACACTGAAGCTTTCTTT. This translates into CASSQERGGGNLNTEAFF.

The chain combines TRBV5-4 with TRBJ2-3; 10 nucleotides align to TRBD1. The CDR3 runs 15 residues. Germline CDR1 and CDR2: SGHNT and YYREEE (reference sequence). The V segment lost 4 bases and the J segment 0 bases; nucleotides outside the gene matches: 2. CDR3 region: CASSRGQGSTDTQYF. Here the CDR3 DNA reads TGTGCCAGCAGCCGGGGACAGGGGAGCACAGATACGCAGTATTTT.